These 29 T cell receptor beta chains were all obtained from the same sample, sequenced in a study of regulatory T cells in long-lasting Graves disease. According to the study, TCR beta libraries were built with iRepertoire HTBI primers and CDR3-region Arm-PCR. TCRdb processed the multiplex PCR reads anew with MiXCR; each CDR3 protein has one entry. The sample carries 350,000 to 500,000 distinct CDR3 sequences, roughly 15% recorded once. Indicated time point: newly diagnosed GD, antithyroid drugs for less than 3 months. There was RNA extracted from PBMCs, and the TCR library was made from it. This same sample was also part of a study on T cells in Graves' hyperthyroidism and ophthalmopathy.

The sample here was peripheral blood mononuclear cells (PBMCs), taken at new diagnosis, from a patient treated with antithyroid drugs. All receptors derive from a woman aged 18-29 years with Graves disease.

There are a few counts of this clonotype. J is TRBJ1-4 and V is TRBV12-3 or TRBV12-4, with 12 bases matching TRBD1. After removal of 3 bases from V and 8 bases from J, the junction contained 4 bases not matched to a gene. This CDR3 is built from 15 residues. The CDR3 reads CASSFGTGGGEKLFF. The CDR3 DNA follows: TGTGCCAGCAGTTTTGGGACAGGGGGCGGGGAAAAACTGTTTTTT.

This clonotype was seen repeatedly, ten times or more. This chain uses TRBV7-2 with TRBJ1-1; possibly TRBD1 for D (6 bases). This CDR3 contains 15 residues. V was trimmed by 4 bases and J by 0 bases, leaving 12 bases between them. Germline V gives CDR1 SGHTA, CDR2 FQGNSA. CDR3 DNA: TGTGCCAGCAGCTCCCGGACAGCCATGAACACTGAAGCTTTCTTT. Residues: CASSSRTAMNTEAFF.

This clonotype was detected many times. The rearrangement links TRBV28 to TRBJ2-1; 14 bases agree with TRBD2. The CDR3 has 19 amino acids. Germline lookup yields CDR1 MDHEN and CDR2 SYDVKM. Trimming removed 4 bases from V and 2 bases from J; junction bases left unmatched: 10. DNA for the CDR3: TGTGCCAGCAGTTCCGGGACTAGCGGGAGCCCTGTCCCCTACAATGAGCAGTTCTTC. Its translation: CASSSGTSGSPVPYNEQFF.

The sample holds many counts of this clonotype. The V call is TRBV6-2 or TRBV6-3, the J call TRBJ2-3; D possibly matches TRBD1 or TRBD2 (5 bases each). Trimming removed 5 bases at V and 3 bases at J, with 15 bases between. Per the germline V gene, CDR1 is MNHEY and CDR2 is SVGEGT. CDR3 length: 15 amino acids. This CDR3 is CASSVISGGTDTQYF. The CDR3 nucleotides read TGTGCCAGCAGTGTAATATCTGGGGGAACAGATACGCAGTATTTT.

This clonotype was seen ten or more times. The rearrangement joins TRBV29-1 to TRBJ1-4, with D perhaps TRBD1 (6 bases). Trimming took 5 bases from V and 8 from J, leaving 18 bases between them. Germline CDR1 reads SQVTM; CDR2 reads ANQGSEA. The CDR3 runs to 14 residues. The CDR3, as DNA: TGCAGCGTTCGGGGGCGGACAGAAGTAGAAAAACTGTTTTTT. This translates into CSVRGRTEVEKLFF.

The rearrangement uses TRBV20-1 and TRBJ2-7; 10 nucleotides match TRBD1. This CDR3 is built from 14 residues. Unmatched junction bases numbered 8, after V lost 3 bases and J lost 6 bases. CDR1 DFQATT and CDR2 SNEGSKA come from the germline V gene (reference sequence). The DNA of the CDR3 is TGCAGTGCTAGTCAGACAGGGGGCACGGTCGAGCAGTACTTC. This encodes CSASQTGGTVEQYF.

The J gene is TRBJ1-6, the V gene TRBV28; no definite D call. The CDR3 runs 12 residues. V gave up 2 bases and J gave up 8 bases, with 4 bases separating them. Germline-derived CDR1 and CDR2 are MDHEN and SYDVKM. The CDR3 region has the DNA TGTGCCAGCAGTTTAGCCCATTCACCCCTCCACTTT. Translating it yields CASSLAHSPLHF.

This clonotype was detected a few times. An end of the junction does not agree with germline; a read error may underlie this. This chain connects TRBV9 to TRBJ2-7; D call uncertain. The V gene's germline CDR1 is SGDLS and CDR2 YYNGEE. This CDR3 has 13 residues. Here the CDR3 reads CASSESTRSPAAF. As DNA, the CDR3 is TGTGCCAGCAGCGAGTCGACAAGATCCCCCGCCGCGTTC.

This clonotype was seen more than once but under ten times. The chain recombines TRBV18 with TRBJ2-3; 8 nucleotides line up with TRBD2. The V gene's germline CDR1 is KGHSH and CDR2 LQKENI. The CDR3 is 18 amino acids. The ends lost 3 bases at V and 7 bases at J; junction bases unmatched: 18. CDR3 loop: CASSPSPLTSGGGNTQYF. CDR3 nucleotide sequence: TGTGCCAGCTCACCTTCACCACTAACTAGCGGAGGGGGAAATACGCAGTATTTT.

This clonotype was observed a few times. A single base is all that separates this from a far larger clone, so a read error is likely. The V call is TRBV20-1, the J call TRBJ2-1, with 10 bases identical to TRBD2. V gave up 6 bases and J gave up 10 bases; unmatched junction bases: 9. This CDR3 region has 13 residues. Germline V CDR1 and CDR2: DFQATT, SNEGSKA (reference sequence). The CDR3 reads CSARTSGYYEQFF. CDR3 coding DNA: TGCAGTGCCAGGACTAGCGGATACTACGAGCAGTTCTTC.

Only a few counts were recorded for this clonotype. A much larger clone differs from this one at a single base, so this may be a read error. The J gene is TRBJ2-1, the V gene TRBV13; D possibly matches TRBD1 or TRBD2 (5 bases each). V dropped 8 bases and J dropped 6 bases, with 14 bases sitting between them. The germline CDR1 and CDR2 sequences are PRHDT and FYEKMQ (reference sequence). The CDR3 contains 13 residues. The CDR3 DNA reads TGTGCCAGCGGCCTTCTTGGGGGCAATGAGCAGTTCTTC. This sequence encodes CASGLLGGNEQFF.

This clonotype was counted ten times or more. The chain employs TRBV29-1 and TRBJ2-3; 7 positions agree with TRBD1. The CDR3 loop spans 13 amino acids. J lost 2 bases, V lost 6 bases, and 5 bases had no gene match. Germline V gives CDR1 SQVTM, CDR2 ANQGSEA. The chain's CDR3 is CSVTTGITDTQYF. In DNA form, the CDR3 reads TGCAGCGTGACGACAGGGATCACAGATACGCAGTATTTT.

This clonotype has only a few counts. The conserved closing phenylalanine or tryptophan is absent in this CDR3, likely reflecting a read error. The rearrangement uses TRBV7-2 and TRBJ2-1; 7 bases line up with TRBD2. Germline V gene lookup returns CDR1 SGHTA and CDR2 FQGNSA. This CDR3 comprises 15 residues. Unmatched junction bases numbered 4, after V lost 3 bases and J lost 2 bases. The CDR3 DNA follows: TGTGCCAGCAGCTTTAGAGCGGGGCCCTACAATGAGCAGTTCCTC. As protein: CASSFRAGPYNEQFL.

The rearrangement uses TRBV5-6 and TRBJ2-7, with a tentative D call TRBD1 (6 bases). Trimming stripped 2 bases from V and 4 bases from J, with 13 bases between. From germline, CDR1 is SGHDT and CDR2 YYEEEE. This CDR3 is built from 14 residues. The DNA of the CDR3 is TGTGCCAGCAGCTTACGACAGGCCTTTTACGAGCAGTACTTC. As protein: CASSLRQAFYEQYF.

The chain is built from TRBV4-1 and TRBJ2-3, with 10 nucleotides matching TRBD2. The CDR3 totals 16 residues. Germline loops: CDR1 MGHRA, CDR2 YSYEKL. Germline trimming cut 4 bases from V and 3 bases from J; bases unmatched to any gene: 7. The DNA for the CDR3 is TGCGCCAGCAGCCGCGCGACTAGCGGGCGGACAGATACGCAGTATTTT. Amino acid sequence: CASSRATSGRTDTQYF.

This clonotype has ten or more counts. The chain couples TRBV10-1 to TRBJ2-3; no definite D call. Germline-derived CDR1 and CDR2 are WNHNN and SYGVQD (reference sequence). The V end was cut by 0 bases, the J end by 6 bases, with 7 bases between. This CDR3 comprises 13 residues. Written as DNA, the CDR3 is TGCGCCAGCAGTGAGTCTAGTTTGGATACGCAGTATTTT. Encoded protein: CASSESSLDTQYF.

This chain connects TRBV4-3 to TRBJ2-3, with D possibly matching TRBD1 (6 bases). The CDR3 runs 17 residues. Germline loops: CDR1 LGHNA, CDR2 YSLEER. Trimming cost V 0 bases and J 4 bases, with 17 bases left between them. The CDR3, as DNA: TGCGCCAGCAGCCAAGAGAATTCAGGGGTGATGGCAGATACGCAGTATTTT. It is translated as CASSQENSGVMADTQYF.

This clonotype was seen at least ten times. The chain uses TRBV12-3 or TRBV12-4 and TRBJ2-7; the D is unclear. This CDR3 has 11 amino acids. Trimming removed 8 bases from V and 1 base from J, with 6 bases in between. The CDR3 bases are TGTGCCAGCGGAACTTCCTACGAGCAGTACTTC. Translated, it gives CASGTSYEQYF.

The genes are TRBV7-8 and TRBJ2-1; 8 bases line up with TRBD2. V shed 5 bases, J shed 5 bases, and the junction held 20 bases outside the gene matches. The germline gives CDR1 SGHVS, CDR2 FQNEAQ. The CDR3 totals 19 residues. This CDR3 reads CASSVTRKAGVSTDNEQFF. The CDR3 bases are TGTGCCAGCAGCGTCACTCGGAAAGCGGGAGTCTCCACCGACAATGAGCAGTTCTTC.

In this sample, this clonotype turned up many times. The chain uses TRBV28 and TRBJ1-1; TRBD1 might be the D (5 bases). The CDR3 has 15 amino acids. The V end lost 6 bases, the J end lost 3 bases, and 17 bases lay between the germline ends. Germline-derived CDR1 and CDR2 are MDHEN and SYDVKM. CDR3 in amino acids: CASRMFGAGHTEAFF. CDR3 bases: TGTGCCAGCAGAATGTTCGGGGCCGGGCACACTGAAGCTTTCTTT.

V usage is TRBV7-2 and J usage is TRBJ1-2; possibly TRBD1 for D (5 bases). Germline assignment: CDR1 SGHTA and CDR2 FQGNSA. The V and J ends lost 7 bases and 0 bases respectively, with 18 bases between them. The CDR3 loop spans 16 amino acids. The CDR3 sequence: CASNHPEGRTNYGYTF. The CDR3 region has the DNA TGTGCCAGCAACCACCCTGAGGGACGCACTAACTATGGCTACACCTTC.

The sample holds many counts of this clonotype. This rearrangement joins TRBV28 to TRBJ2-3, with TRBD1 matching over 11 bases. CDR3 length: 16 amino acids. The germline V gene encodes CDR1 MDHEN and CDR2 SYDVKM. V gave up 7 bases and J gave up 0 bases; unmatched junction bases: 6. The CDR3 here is CASTSGQGASTDTQYF. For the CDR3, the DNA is TGTGCCAGCACTTCCGGACAGGGGGCGAGCACAGATACGCAGTATTTT.

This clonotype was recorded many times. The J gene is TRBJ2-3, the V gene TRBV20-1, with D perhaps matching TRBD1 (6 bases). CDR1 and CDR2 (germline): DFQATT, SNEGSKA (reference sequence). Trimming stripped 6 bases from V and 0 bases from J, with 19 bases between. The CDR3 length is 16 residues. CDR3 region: CSAKASGTRSTDTQYF. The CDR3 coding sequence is TGCAGTGCGAAAGCGTCCGGGACAAGGAGCACAGATACGCAGTATTTT.

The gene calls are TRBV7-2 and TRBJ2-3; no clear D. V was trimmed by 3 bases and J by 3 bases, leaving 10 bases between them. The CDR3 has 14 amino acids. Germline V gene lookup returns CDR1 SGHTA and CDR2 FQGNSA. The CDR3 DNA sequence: TGTGCCAGCAGCTTTCGGTCCAAGACAGATACGCAGTATTTT. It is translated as CASSFRSKTDTQYF. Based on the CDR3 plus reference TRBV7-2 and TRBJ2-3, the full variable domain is GAGVSQSPSNKVTEKGKDVELRCDPISGHTALYWYRQSLGQGLEFLIYFQGNSAPDKSGLPSDRFSAERTGGSVSTLTIQRTQQEDSAVYLCASSFRSKTDTQYFGPGTRLTVL.

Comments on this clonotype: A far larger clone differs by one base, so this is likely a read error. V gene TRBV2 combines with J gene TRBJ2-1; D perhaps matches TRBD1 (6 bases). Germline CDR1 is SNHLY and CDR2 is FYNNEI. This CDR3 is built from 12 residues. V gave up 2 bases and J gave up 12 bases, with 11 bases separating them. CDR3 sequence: CASSELVQGQFF. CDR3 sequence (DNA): TGTGCCAGCAGTGAACTAGTACAGGGGCAGTTCTTC.

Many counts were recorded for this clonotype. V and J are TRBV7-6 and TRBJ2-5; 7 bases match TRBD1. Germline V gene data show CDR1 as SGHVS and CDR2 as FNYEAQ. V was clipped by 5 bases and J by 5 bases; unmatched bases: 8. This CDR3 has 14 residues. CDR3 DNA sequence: TGTGCCAGCAGCCTCCACAGGGGAGACGAGACCCAGTACTTC. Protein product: CASSLHRGDETQYF.

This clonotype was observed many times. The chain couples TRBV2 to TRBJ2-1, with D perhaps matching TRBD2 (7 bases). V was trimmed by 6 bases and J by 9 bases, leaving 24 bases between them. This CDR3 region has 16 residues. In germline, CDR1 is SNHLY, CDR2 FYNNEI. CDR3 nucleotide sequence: TGTGCCAGCAGGATGAAAAGTAGGTGGGAGGGGGGTGAGCAGTTCTTC. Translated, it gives CASRMKSRWEGGEQFF.

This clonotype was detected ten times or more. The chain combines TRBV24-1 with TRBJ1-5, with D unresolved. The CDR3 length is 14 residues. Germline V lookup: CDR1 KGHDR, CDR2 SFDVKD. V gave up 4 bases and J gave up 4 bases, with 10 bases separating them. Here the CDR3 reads CATSDARLNQPQHF. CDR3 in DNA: TGTGCCACCAGTGACGCCAGGTTGAATCAGCCCCAGCATTTT.

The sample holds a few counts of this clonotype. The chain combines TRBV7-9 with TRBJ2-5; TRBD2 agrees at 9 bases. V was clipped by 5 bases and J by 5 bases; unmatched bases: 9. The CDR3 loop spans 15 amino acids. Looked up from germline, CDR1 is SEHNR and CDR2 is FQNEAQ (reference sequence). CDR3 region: CASSRSGSMGETQYF. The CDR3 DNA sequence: TGTGCCAGCAGCCGTAGCGGGAGTATGGGCGAGACCCAGTACTTC.